The T cell receptor beta chain under discussion was sequenced for a study of OX40 agonist ivuxolimab in advanced cancers. Overall study: Dose-escalation patients' cancers were hepatocellular carcinoma, melanoma, renal cell or head and neck cancer. Study results and caveats: On average, CD8+ T cells had more expanded clones than CD4+.

Produced via immunoSEQ multiplex PCR; TCRdb's table is partial and in-frame only. This table holds around 70,000 clones, 92% found once. About this clone: What it recognizes is unknown.

The germline V gene has CDR1 SGHVS and CDR2 FQNEAQ. Trimming at V came to 2 bases and at J to 1 base, leaving 9 bases not matched to a gene. The CDR3 extends over 18 amino acids. Autoimmune disease history or systemic immunosuppression excluded patients. Sampling times: baseline, cycle 4 day 1, cycle 7 day 1. The clonotype originates from an adult with an advanced solid tumor such as melanoma, head and neck, liver or kidney cancer. J is TRBJ2-2 and V is TRBV7-8, with 8 nucleotides matching TRBD2. The source material was CD4+ or CD8+ T cells sorted from blood, sampled in a trial of the OX40 agonist ivuxolimab. CDR3: CASSLLVPGGWNTGELFF. The CDR3 region has the DNA TGTGCCAGCAGCTTATTGGTACCGGGGGGGTGGAACACCGGGGAGCTGTTTTTT. The variable domain in full, with the rest retrieved from reference TRBV7-8 and TRBJ2-2, is GAGVSQSPRYKVAKRGQDVALRCDPISGHVSLFWYQQALGQGPEFLTYFQNEAQLDKSGLPSDRFFAERPEGSVSTLKIQRTQQEDSAVYLCASSLLVPGGWNTGELFFGEGSRLTVL.